This T cell receptor (beta chain) was observed in a study of blood T cells in healthy people across ages. General study findings and limits: More naive CD4+ cells and higher diversity marked long-lived donors relative to aged donors.

The CDR3 has 14 residues. The V and J ends lost 11 bases and 4 bases respectively, with 17 bases between them. Per the germline V gene, CDR1 is MNHNY and CDR2 is SVGAGI (reference sequence). Notes on this clonotype: The target antigen is unknown.

Then a second PCR, running roughly 7 to 11 cycles, was carried out with a sample-barcoded 5' primer and a J-beta primer mix. TCRdb re-called the 5' RACE reads through MiXCR, storing one row per CDR3 protein. This sample yields some 700,000 distinct CDR3 sequences, of which 22% are seen a single time; roughly a fifth belongs to the top ten. The TCR was taken from a man in his 70s in good health. The material sequenced was blood. The chain combines TRBV6-6 with TRBJ1-4, with a weak D call TRBD1 (5 bases). CDR3 DNA: TGTGCCGGAAAAGGGGATGTTGGTAATGAAAAACTGTTTTTT. Its translation is CAGKGDVGNEKLFF.